In its sample, the clone carrying this T cell receptor (beta chain) was seen many times. Its target is unknown. Germline lookup yields CDR1 SGHAT and CDR2 FQNNGV. Trimming at V came to 4 bases and at J to 2 bases, leaving 11 bases not matched to a gene. The CDR3 runs 16 residues. The data derive from a study of T cells in Graves' hyperthyroidism and ophthalmopathy. Among ophthalmopathy patients, the Clinical Activity Score reached at least 3, the NOSPECS grade reached at least 4, and duration remained under 3 months. On the basis of clinical symptoms, serum thyroxine and TRAb, thyroid ultrasound and orbital computed tomography, diagnoses were made. The investigators amplified TCR beta CDR3 regions from RNA transcripts. Carried out on the TCR CDR3, a first-round RT-PCR used the HTBI primer set. TCRdb independently ran MiXCR on the multiplex PCR reads; one entry per CDR3 protein. The profile shows some 500,000 distinct CDR3 sequences, around 15% of them singletons.

Study findings and constraints: Most thyroid clonotypes with frequency above 0.001 were detected in blood.

This TCR was sampled from a woman under 40 with Graves' ophthalmopathy. This chain joins TRBV11-2 and TRBJ2-7; TRBD2 agrees at 7 bases. What was sequenced was blood. The CDR3 loop is CASSSVSERGPYEQYF. The CDR3 DNA is TGTGCCAGCAGCTCCGTCTCCGAGCGGGGTCCCTACGAGCAGTACTTC.